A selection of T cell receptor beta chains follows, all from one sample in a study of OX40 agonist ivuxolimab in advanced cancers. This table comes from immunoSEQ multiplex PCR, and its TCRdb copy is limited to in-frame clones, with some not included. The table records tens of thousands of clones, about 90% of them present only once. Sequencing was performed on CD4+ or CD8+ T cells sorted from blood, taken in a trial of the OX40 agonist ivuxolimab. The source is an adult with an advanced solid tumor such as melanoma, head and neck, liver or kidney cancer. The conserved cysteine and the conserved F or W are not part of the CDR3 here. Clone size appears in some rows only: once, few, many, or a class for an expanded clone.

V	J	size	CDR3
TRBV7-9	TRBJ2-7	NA	ASTLEWGEQY
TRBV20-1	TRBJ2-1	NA	SATPEQF
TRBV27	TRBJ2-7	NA	ASSWGGPGYEQY
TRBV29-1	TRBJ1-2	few	SVEEGYGYT
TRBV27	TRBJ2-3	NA	ASNPLAGGTQY
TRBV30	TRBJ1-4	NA	AWSSSEKLF
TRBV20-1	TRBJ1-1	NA	SAPRGTEAF
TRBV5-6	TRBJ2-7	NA	ASSSRDYEQY
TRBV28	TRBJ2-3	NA	ASSLLLTGAEGDTQY
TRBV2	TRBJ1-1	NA	ASGRGWGNTEAF
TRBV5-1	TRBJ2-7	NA	ASSHTGGSYEQY
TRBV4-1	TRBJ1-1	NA	ASSPGGRAVMNTEAF
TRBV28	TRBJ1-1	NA	ASSLLGISNTEAF
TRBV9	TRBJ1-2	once	ASSDGFDYGYT